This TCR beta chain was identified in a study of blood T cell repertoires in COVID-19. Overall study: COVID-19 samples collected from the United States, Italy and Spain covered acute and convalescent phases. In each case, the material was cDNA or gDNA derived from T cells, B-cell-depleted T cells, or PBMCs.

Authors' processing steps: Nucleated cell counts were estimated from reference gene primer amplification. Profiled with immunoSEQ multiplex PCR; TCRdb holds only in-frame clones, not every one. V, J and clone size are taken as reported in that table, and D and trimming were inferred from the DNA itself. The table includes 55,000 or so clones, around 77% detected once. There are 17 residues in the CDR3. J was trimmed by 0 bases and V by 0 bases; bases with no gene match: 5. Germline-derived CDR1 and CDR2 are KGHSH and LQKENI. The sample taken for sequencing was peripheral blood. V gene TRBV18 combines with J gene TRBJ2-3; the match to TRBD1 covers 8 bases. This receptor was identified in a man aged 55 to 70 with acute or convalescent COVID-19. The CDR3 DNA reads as TGTGCCAGCTCACCACCTCGGACAGGGACTAGCACAGATACGCAGTATTTT. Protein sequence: CASSPPRTGTSTDTQYF.